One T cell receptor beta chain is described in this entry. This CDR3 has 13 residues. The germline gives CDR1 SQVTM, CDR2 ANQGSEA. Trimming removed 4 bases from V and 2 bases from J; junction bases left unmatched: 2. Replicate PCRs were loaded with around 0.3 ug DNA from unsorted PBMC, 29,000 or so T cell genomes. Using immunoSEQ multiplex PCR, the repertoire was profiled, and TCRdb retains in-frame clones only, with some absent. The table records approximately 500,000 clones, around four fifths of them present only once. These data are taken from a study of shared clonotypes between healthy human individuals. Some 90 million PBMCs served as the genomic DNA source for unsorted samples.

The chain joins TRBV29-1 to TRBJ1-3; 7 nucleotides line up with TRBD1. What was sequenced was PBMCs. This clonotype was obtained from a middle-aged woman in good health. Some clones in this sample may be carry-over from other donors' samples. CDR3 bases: TGCAGCGTTGGGCAGGGGGCTGGAAACACCATATATTTT. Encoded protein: CSVGQGAGNTIYF. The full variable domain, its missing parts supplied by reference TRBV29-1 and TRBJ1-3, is SAVISQKPSRDICQRGTSLTIQCQVDSQVTMMFWYRQQPGQSLTLIATANQGSEATYESGFVIDKFPISRPNLTFSTLTVSNMSPEDSSIYLCSVGQGAGNTIYFGEGSWLTVV.